One sample yielded the 5 T cell receptor delta chains listed below, sequenced in a study of Vδ1+ human thymocytes. Extracted RNA was reverse transcribed into cDNA. CDR3 amplicons came from multiplex PCR with pooled V-gene forward and constant-region reverse primers. TCRdb re-analyzed the multiplex PCR reads via CATT. The sample includes 20,000 to 25,000 delta-chain clones, about 31% of them seen just once. These TCRs are of unknown antigen specificity. Study findings and constraints: Thymic TRG and TRD repertoires appeared highly polyclonal.

The sample comprised Vdelta1+ gamma-delta thymocytes from the thymus. Subset reported: FACS-sorted CD3+ TCRalphabeta- TCRVdelta1+ TCRVdelta2- thymocytes. The receptor source for this set is a boy under two years old who had congenital heart surgery.

A few counts support this clone. The genes are TRDV1 and TRDJ1, with 7 bases that match TRDD3. This CDR3 spans 18 amino acids. CDR1 is TSWWSYY and CDR2 is QGS in the germline V gene. After removal of 1 base from V and 2 bases from J, the junction contained 13 bases not matched to a gene. The CDR3: CALGEHAESWGCTDKLIF. The CDR3 bases are TGTGCTCTTGGGGAACACGCGGAGAGCTGGGGGTGTACCGATAAACTCATCTTT.

This clone was counted only a few times. V and J are TRDV1 and TRDJ1; 12 positions match TRDD3. Germline loops: CDR1 TSWWSYY, CDR2 QGS. With 2 bases clipped from V and 2 bases from J, the junction kept 12 bases outside the gene matches. The CDR3 totals 19 residues. The chain's CDR3 is CALGEGTGYWGIHTDKLIF. CDR3 DNA sequence: TGTGCTCTTGGGGAAGGGACCGGGTACTGGGGGATACATACCGATAAACTCATCTTT.

To note about this clone: Compared with germline, one end of the junction differs, possibly owing to a read error. The chain recombines TRDV2 with TRDJ1; 11 bases are shared with TRDD3. CDR3 length equals 16 residues. Germline CDR1 GEAIGNYY, CDR2 EKD. CDR3 in DNA: TGTGCCCCGTGCCCCTTGGACTGGGGGATAATCAATAAACCCATCTTT. Translation gives CAPCPLDWGIINKPIF.

J is TRDJ1 and V is TRDV1, with D possibly being TRDD2 or TRDD3 (5 bases each). The CDR3 is 21 amino acids. Between the trimmed V and J ends, which lost 0 bases and 0 bases, there was a span of 26 bases. Germline V gene sequence: CDR1 TSWWSYY, CDR2 QGS. CDR3: CALGELGRRWGPYVYTDKLIF. CDR3 DNA: TGTGCTCTTGGGGAACTCGGGAGGAGGTGGGGACCCTACGTGTACACCGATAAACTCATCTTT.

Regarding this clone: This sequence may be a read error, since a much larger clone differs from it by one base. This chain uses TRDV2 with TRDJ1; TRDD3 is a possible D gene (6 bases). This CDR3 is 20 amino acids long. Germline lookup yields CDR1 GEAIGNYY and CDR2 EKD. Trimming removed 1 base from V and 4 bases from J, with 30 bases in between. The DNA of the CDR3 is TGTGCCTGTGACACTCGCGTCTTTATTGGGGATCCATATGCCAACGATAAACTCATCTTT. This gives the protein CACDTRVFIGDPYANDKLIF.